Below are 3 T cell receptor beta chains sequenced from a single sample in a study of PD-1 blockade in mismatch repair-deficient tumors. Method: immunoSEQ multiplex PCR; TCRdb's copy keeps in-frame clones and lacks some. The table lists tens of thousands of clones, approximately 81% of them singletons, with roughly 5.5% in the top ten. The sample was peripheral blood, taken 44 weeks after starting pembrolizumab. These receptors all come from an adult with mismatch repair-deficient cancer.

As to this clone: Germline is not matched at one junction end, which may reflect a read error. The chain has TRBV4-1 and TRBJ2-4; 8 bases agree with TRBD2. The CDR3 totals 13 residues. Germline-derived CDR1 and CDR2 are MGHRA and YSYEKL. The DNA for the CDR3 is TGCGCCAGCAGCCAAGATCTCGGGACTAGATCCGACTTC. It codes for CASSQDLGTRSDF.

J is TRBJ1-2 and V is TRBV2; TRBD1 is a possible D gene (5 bases). This CDR3 spans 16 amino acids. Germline V gene sequence: CDR1 SNHLY, CDR2 FYNNEI. V lost 2 bases to trimming and J lost 2 bases, with 15 bases between them. In DNA form, the CDR3 reads TGTGCCAGCAGTGAATCCTCCGAGGGGTTGAACTATGGCTACACCTTC. Translated: CASSESSEGLNYGYTF.

V is TRBV5-1 and J is TRBJ2-5; D uncertain. The CDR3 length is 11 residues. With 4 bases removed from V and 7 bases from J, the gap between germline ends came to 8 bases. Germline CDR1 and CDR2: SGHRS and YFSETQ. In nucleotides, the CDR3 is TGCGCCAGCAGCCTGAAAGGGACCCAGTACTTC. Amino acids: CASSLKGTQYF.